There are a few counts of the clone carrying this T cell receptor (beta chain). What it recognizes is unknown. This entry belongs to a study of cytomegalovirus exposure and HLA in healthy donors. Regarding the study as a whole: The authors later found most CMV-associated TCR beta chains appeared HLA-restricted.

The PCR had 60 Vbeta and 13 Jbeta primers. The repertoire was sequenced with immunoSEQ multiplex PCR; TCRdb's copy has only in-frame clones and lacks some. The sample yields fewer than 130,000 clones, around 80% seen once. This CDR3 comprises 15 residues. Deletions cut 3 bases from V and 0 bases from J, with 6 bases between. From germline, CDR1 is KGHSH and CDR2 LQKENI. The receptor comes from a woman aged 55-70 years in good health and CMV-seropositive. Sequences were obtained from PBMCs. The J gene is TRBJ2-6, the V gene TRBV18; TRBD1 is a possible D gene (5 bases). The CDR3 reads CASSPGHSGANVLTF. The CDR3 DNA follows: TGTGCCAGCTCACCGGGGCACTCTGGGGCCAACGTCCTGACTTTC. The full variable domain, in which reference TRBV18 and TRBJ2-6 provide the parts outside the CDR3, is NAGVMQNPRHLVRRRGQEARLRCSPMKGHSHVYWYRQLPEEGLKFMVYLQKENIIDESGMPKERFSAEFPKEGPSILRIQQVVRGDSAAYFCASSPGHSGANVLTFGAGSRLTVL.